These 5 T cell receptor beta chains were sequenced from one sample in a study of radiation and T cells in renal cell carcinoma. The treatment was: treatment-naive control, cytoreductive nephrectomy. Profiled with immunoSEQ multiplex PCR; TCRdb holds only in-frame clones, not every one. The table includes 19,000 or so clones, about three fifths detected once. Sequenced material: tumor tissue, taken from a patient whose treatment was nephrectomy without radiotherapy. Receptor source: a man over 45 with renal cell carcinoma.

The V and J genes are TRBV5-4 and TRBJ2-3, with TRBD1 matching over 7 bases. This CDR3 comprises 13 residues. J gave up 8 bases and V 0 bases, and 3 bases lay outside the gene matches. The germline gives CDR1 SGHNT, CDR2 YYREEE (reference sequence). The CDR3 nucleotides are TGTGCCAGCAGCTTGGAGGGGGCTGGTACGCAGTATTTT. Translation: CASSLEGAGTQYF.

The CDR3 reads CASSVEGTTNEKLFF. The CDR3 DNA reads as TGTGCCAGCAGCGTAGAGGGAACAACTAATGAAAAACTGTTTTTT. V gene TRBV9 combines with J gene TRBJ1-4; unclear D gene. The CDR3 has 15 amino acids. V was clipped by 0 bases and J by 0 bases, with 6 bases between them. Per the germline V gene, CDR1 is SGDLS and CDR2 is YYNGEE.

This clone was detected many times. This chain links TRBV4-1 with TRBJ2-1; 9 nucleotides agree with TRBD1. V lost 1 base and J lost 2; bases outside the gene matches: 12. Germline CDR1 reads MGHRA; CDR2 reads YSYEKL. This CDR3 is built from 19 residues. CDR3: CASSQAIDTGQGTYNEQFF. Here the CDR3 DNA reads TGCGCCAGCAGCCAAGCAATAGATACGGGACAGGGAACCTACAATGAGCAGTTCTTC.

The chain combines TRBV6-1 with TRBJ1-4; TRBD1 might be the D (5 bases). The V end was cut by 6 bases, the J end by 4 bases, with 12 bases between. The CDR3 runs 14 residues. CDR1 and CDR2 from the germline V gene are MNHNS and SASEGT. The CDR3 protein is CASSTDRVNEKLFF. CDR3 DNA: TGTGCCAGCAGCACAGACAGAGTTAATGAAAAACTGTTTTTT.

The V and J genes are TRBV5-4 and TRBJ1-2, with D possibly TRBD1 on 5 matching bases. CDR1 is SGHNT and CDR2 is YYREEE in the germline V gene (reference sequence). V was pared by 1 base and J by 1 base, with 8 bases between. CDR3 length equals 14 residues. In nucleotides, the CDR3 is TGTGCCAGCAGCTTGCAGGGATATAACTATGGCTACACCTTC. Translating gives CASSLQGYNYGYTF. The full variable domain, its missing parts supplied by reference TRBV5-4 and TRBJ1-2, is ETGVTQSPTHLIKTRGQQVTLRCSSQSGHNTVSWYQQALGQGPQFIFQYYREEENGRGNFPPRFSGLQFPNYSSELNVNALELDDSALYLCASSLQGYNYGYTFGSGTRLTVV.